This is a list of T cell receptor beta chains from one sample in a study of graft-versus-host responses after intestinal transplantation. Their antigen targets remain unknown. Libraries were prepared by immunoSEQ multiplex PCR; TCRdb keeps only in-frame clonotypes and omits some of them. The table includes about 96,000 clones, roughly nine tenths detected once. The sample consisted of unstimulated CD4+ T cells sorted from spleen or lymph node cells, taken before intestinal transplant. Receptor source: a human donor who received an intestinal transplant. The CDR3 runs from the conserved cysteine through the conserved F or W. Each record gives: CDR3 length, V gene, J gene, D gene, clone size, CDR3 protein, CDR3 DNA. The D gene is left open where the match is weak. Only some rows state a clone size, as once, few, many or a class for expanded clones.

12	TRBV18	TRBJ2-5	-	-	CASSPQWETQYF	TGTGCCAGCTCACCCCAGTGGGAGACCCAGTACTTC
14	TRBV11-3	TRBJ2-3	TRBD2	-	CASSLVLAADTQYF	TGTGCCAGCAGCTTAGTTCTAGCGGCGGATACGCAGTATTTT
14	TRBV7-2	TRBJ2-1	-	once	CASSASRSPDEQFF	TGTGCCAGCAGCGCAAGCCGTAGCCCCGATGAGCAGTTCTTC
13	TRBV21-1	TRBJ1-2	-	-	CASNHDRARGYTF	TGTGCCAGCAACCATGACAGGGCAAGAGGCTACACCTTC
12	TRBV6-5	TRBJ2-2	-	-	CASMRGTGELFF	TGTGCCAGCATGAGAGGCACCGGGGAGCTGTTTTTT
13	TRBV7-9	TRBJ1-1	TRBD1	-	CASRRQGNTEAFF	TGTGCCAGCAGGCGACAGGGGAACACTGAAGCTTTCTTT
15	TRBV5-4	TRBJ2-1	TRBD2	-	CASSFAGGRLNEQFF	TGTGCCAGCAGCTTTGCGGGGGGGCGTCTGAATGAGCAGTTCTTC
12	TRBV18	TRBJ2-7	-	once	CASSPGRYEQYF	TGTGCCAGCTCACCAGGGAGGTACGAGCAGTACTTC
15	TRBV6-6	TRBJ2-3	TRBD1	few	CASSNPGTGRGTQYF	TGTGCCAGCAGCAACCCCGGGACAGGGAGAGGCACGCAGTATTTT
16	TRBV7-9	TRBJ2-2	-	-	CASSLPGVRYTGELFF	TGTGCCAGCAGCTTACCAGGGGTCCGGTACACCGGGGAGCTGTTTTTT
14	TRBV6-5	TRBJ1-1	TRBD1	-	CASTEQGRDTEAFF	TGTGCCAGCACCGAACAGGGGAGAGACACTGAAGCTTTCTTT
15	TRBV19	TRBJ1-1	TRBD1	-	CASSVGQGQYTEAFF	TGTGCCAGTAGTGTCGGACAGGGACAATACACTGAAGCTTTCTTT
15	TRBV5-4	TRBJ2-7	-	-	CASSSRDTGSIEQYF	TGTGCCAGCAGCTCCCGGGACACGGGATCGATCGAGCAGTACTTC
14	TRBV5-4	TRBJ2-5	-	-	CASSLGQGSETQYF	TGTGCCAGCAGCCTAGGGCAGGGGTCAGAGACCCAGTACTTC
15	TRBV28	TRBJ2-1	TRBD1	once	CASSFGEDRESEQFF	TGTGCCAGCAGTTTCGGCGAGGACAGGGAAAGTGAGCAGTTCTTC
16	TRBV4-1	TRBJ2-2	-	-	CASSQDEGGYTGELFF	TGCGCCAGCAGCCAAGATGAGGGAGGCTACACCGGGGAGCTGTTTTTT
16	TRBV7-9	TRBJ2-3	-	-	CASSSQGASSTDTQYF	TGTGCCAGCAGCTCTCAAGGGGCCTCGAGCACAGATACGCAGTATTTT
15	TRBV19	TRBJ1-1	TRBD1	-	CASSIGQGVSTEAFF	TGTGCCAGTAGTATTGGACAGGGGGTTAGCACTGAAGCTTTCTTT
12	TRBV27	TRBJ2-1	-	-	CASSLVDGGQFF	TGTGCCAGCAGTTTAGTGGACGGGGGGCAGTTCTTC
14	TRBV27	TRBJ1-2	TRBD1	-	CASSSGQGGYGYTF	TGTGCCAGCAGTTCGGGACAGGGGGGCTATGGCTACACCTTC
13	TRBV2	TRBJ2-7	-	-	CASSLQGAYEQYF	TGTGCCAGCAGTCTCCAGGGCGCGTACGAGCAGTACTTC
15	TRBV19	TRBJ2-3	TRBD2	-	CASSIFARETDTQYF	TGTGCCAGTAGTATTTTCGCGCGGGAGACAGATACGCAGTATTTT
15	TRBV29-1	TRBJ1-1	-	-	CSVEDPSGVSAEAFF	TGCAGCGTTGAAGATCCCTCAGGGGTCTCCGCTGAAGCTTTCTTT
16	TRBV4-2	TRBJ1-5	-	-	CASSQEGRTYDQPQHF	TGTGCCAGCAGCCAAGAGGGCCGAACGTACGATCAGCCCCAGCATTTT
13	TRBV2	TRBJ2-2	-	-	CASSERRDGELFF	TGTGCCAGCAGTGAAAGGCGGGACGGGGAGCTGTTTTTT
17	TRBV11-3	TRBJ1-1	-	-	CASSLGGGGPMNTEAFF	TGTGCCAGCAGCTTAGGGGGAGGGGGACCAATGAACACTGAAGCTTTCTTT
13	TRBV14	TRBJ2-1	-	-	CASSRAGTRIKVF	TGTGCCAGCAGCCGCGCCGGGACACGAATCAAAGTCTTC
19	TRBV7-2	TRBJ2-7	TRBD2	-	CASSLVTGLAGGRSNEQYF	TGTGCCAGCAGCTTAGTTACGGGACTAGCGGGGGGGCGGAGCAACGAGCAGTACTTC
15	TRBV28	TRBJ1-2	TRBD1	-	CASSLPITGGHGYTF	TGTGCCAGCAGTTTGCCCATAACAGGGGGCCATGGCTACACCTTC
16	TRBV27	TRBJ2-4	TRBD2	-	CASSLTGRGGENIQYF	TGTGCCAGCAGTTTAACCGGGAGGGGGGGGGAAAACATTCAGTACTTC
14	TRBV9	TRBJ2-7	TRBD1	-	CASSLTGMTYEQYF	TGTGCCAGCAGCCTGACAGGGATGACCTACGAGCAGTACTTC
14	TRBV7-2	TRBJ1-4	TRBD1	-	CASSRDRGNEKLFF	TGTGCCAGCAGCCGGGACAGGGGTAATGAAAAACTGTTTTTT